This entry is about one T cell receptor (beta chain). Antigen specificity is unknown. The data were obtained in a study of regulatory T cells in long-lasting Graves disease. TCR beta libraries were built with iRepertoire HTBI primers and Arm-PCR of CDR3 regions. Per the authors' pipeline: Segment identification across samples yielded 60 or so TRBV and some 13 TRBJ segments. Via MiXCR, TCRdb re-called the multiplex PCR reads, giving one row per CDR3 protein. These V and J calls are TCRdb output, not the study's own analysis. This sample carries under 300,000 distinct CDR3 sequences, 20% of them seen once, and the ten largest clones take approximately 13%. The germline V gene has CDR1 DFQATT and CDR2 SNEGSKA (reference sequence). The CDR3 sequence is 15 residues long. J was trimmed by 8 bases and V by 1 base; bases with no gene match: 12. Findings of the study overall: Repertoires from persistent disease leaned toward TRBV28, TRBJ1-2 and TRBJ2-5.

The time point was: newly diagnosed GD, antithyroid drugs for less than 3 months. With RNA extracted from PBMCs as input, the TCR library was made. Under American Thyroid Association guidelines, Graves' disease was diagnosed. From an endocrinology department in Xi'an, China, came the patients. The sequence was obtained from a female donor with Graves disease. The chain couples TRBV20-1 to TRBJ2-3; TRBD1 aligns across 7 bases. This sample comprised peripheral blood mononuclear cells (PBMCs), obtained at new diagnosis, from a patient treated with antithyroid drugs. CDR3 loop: CSARVGGHLGGTQYF. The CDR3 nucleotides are TGCAGTGCTAGAGTAGGGGGCCATCTAGGAGGTACGCAGTATTTT.